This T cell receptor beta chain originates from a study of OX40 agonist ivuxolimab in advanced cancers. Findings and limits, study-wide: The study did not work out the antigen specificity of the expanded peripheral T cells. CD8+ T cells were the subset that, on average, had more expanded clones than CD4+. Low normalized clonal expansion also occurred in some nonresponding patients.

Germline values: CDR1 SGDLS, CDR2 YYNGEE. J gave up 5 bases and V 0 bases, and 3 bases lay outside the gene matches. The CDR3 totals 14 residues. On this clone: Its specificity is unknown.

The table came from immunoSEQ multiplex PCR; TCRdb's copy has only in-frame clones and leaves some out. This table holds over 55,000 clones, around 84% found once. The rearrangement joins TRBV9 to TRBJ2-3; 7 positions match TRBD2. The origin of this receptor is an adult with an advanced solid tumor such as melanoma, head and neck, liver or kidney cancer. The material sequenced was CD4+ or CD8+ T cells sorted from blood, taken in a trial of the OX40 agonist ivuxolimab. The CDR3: CASSVGLAGDTQYF. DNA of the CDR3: TGTGCCAGCAGCGTAGGGTTAGCGGGAGATACGCAGTATTTT.